A selection of T cell receptor beta chains follows, all from one sample in a study of immune evolution from preneoplasia to lung adenocarcinoma. This table comes from immunoSEQ multiplex PCR, and its TCRdb copy is limited to in-frame clones, with some not included. The sample yields 10,000 or so clones, approximately 85% seen once. Material for sequencing was FFPE minimally invasive lung adenocarcinoma tissue. The source of these receptors is a person aged 70 to 79 with lung adenocarcinoma. CDR3s include the opening cysteine and the closing phenylalanine or tryptophan. The order of the fields is clone size, J gene, V gene, D gene, CDR3 protein, CDR3 DNA. A D gene is named only where the DNA matches it firmly. Clone size is stated in some rows and not others, as once, few, many or a class when expanded.

size: -; J: TRBJ2-3; V: TRBV6-6; D: -; CDR3: CASSYPPRGWTDTQYF; DNA: TGTGCCAGCAGTTACCCACCTCGGGGGTGGACAGATACGCAGTATTTT
size: once; J: TRBJ1-1; V: TRBV5-5; D: TRBD1; CDR3: CASSSGQAEAFF; DNA: TGTGCCAGCAGCTCTGGACAGGCTGAAGCTTTCTTT
size: -; J: TRBJ2-1; V: TRBV12-2; D: -; CDR3: CASRLGDHRGAINEQFF; DNA: TGTGCAAGTCGCTTAGGTGACCACAGGGGCGCGATCAATGAGCAGTTCTTC
size: -; J: TRBJ1-2; V: TRBV4-2; D: TRBD1; CDR3: CASSRTGVGYTF; DNA: TGTGCCAGCAGCCGGACAGGGGTTGGCTACACCTTC
size: -; J: TRBJ1-2; V: TRBV14; D: -; CDR3: CASSQRTRGGYTF; DNA: TGTGCCAGCAGCCAACGGACAAGGGGTGGCTACACCTTC
size: -; J: TRBJ2-7; V: TRBV7-8; D: TRBD2; CDR3: CASSLGSGAYEQYF; DNA: TGTGCCAGCAGCTTAGGTAGCGGGGCCTACGAGCAGTACTTC
size: once; J: TRBJ2-5; V: TRBV7-2; D: TRBD2; CDR3: CASSPRLAWEETQYF; DNA: TGTGCCAGCAGCCCTCGACTAGCCTGGGAAGAGACCCAGTACTTC
size: -; J: TRBJ2-3; V: TRBV2; D: -; CDR3: CASSARTFSTDTQYF; DNA: TGTGCCAGCAGTGCTAGGACATTTAGCACAGATACGCAGTATTTT
size: few; J: TRBJ1-6; V: TRBV7-9; D: -; CDR3: CASSLFQVSSYNSPLHF; DNA: TGTGCCAGCAGCTTATTTCAAGTGAGCTCCTATAATTCACCCCTCCACTTT
size: once; J: TRBJ2-2; V: TRBV28; D: -; CDR3: CASSLVIRGPGTGELFF; DNA: TGTGCCAGCAGTTTAGTAATTCGGGGGCCGGGCACCGGGGAGCTGTTTTTT
size: -; J: TRBJ1-2; V: TRBV6-6; D: TRBD1; CDR3: CASSDRGNYGYTF; DNA: TGTGCCAGCAGTGACAGGGGGAACTATGGCTACACCTTC
size: -; J: TRBJ1-2; V: TRBV5-1; D: TRBD1; CDR3: CASSRLTGGANYGYTF; DNA: TGCGCCAGCAGTCGTTTGACAGGGGGAGCTAACTATGGCTACACCTTC
size: few; J: TRBJ2-5; V: TRBV21-1; D: -; CDR3: CARGTSVETQYF; DNA: TGTGCCAGAGGGACTAGCGTGGAGACCCAGTACTTC
size: -; J: TRBJ2-1; V: TRBV7-3; D: TRBD2; CDR3: CASSLGLAGGGQFF; DNA: TGTGCCAGCAGCTTGGGACTAGCGGGGGGAGGGCAGTTCTTC
size: -; J: TRBJ1-2; V: TRBV5-6; D: TRBD1; CDR3: CASSLGTRQGRSGYTF; DNA: TGTGCCAGCAGCTTGGGGACCAGACAGGGACGAAGTGGCTACACCTTC
size: -; J: TRBJ1-2; V: TRBV6-1; D: -; CDR3: CASRADQGNYGYTF; DNA: TGTGCCAGCAGGGCAGATCAGGGGAACTATGGCTACACCTTC
size: -; J: TRBJ2-2; V: TRBV19; D: TRBD2; CDR3: CASSTRLAGDTGELFF; DNA: TGTGCCAGTAGTACCCGACTAGCGGGGGACACCGGGGAGCTGTTTTTT
size: -; J: TRBJ2-7; V: TRBV10-1; D: -; CDR3: CARNGSYEQYF; DNA: TGCGCCAGGAATGGCTCCTACGAGCAGTACTTC
size: -; J: TRBJ2-7; V: TRBV5-1; D: -; CDR3: CASSGGGHNYEQYF; DNA: TGCGCCAGCAGCGGCGGGGGACACAACTACGAGCAGTACTTC
size: -; J: TRBJ1-5; V: TRBV4-1; D: -; CDR3: CASSLSERGDQPQHF; DNA: TGCGCCAGCAGCTTGTCCGAGAGGGGGGATCAGCCCCAGCATTTT
size: -; J: TRBJ1-2; V: TRBV6-5; D: TRBD1; CDR3: CASKTGLDYGYTF; DNA: TGTGCCAGCAAGACAGGGTTGGACTATGGCTACACCTTC
size: -; J: TRBJ2-1; V: TRBV10-1; D: -; CDR3: CASSDLGPNEQFF; DNA: TGCGCCAGCAGCGACCTGGGACCCAATGAGCAGTTCTTC
size: -; J: TRBJ2-7; V: TRBV6-5; D: TRBD2; CDR3: CASSGGTSGIYEQYF; DNA: TGTGCCAGCAGTGGGGGGACTAGCGGAATCTACGAGCAGTACTTC
size: -; J: TRBJ1-6; V: TRBV2; D: -; CDR3: CASTDFPNSPLHF; DNA: TGTGCCAGCACGGACTTTCCTAATTCACCCCTCCACTTT
size: -; J: TRBJ1-1; V: TRBV28; D: -; CDR3: CASSTRKGMNTEAFF; DNA: TGTGCCAGCAGTACGAGGAAGGGAATGAACACTGAAGCTTTCTTT
size: once; J: TRBJ2-7; V: TRBV4-1; D: -; CDR3: CASSISGTPSYEQYF; DNA: TGCGCCAGCAGCATCTCCGGGACACCCTCCTACGAGCAGTACTTC
size: -; J: TRBJ2-5; V: TRBV6-5; D: TRBD1; CDR3: CASTNDREETQYF; DNA: TGTGCCAGCACCAACGACAGGGAAGAGACCCAGTACTTC
size: -; J: TRBJ2-2; V: TRBV27; D: TRBD1; CDR3: CASSDATGFNTGELFF; DNA: TGTGCCAGCAGTGACGCGACAGGGTTTAACACCGGGGAGCTGTTTTTT
size: -; J: TRBJ2-3; V: TRBV6-5; D: -; CDR3: CASSASGATQYF; DNA: TGTGCCAGCAGCGCCTCAGGGGCTACGCAGTATTTT
size: -; J: TRBJ2-7; V: TRBV6-1; D: -; CDR3: CASSLNRVAYEQYF; DNA: TGTGCCAGCAGCCTTAACAGGGTCGCCTACGAGCAGTACTTC
size: once; J: TRBJ1-5; V: TRBV12-5; D: -; CDR3: CASGLAKGNQPQHF; DNA: TGTGCTAGTGGTTTGGCTAAGGGAAATCAGCCCCAGCATTTT
size: -; J: TRBJ1-4; V: TRBV7-2; D: -; CDR3: CASSLAAQSEKLFF; DNA: TGTGCCAGCAGCTTAGCGGCACAGTCTGAAAAACTGTTTTTT
size: -; J: TRBJ1-1; V: TRBV9; D: TRBD1; CDR3: CASSAGTGPVAFF; DNA: TGTGCCAGCAGCGCCGGGACAGGGCCGGTAGCTTTCTTT